This T cell receptor beta chain is drawn from a study of T cell repertoires in aging, cancer and after chemotherapy. The wider study: Donors were grouped into six age bands spanning 30 or younger through 70 or older. Study-level findings and limits: In each cancer cohort, median generation probability increased across chemotherapy, suggesting thymic output rebounded.

This clonotype was picked up a small number of times. Its antigen is as yet unknown. Looked up from germline, CDR1 is SGHDT and CDR2 is YYEEEE. CDR3 length: 15 amino acids. With V trimmed by 0 bases and J by 3 bases, 2 bases remained unmatched. Peripheral blood genomic DNA, not sorted cells or RNA, was the template. Multiplex touch-down PCR with TRB-A/B primers amplified rearranged V-D-J TRB sequences. Using its own MiXCR run on the multiplex PCR reads, TCRdb lists one record per CDR3 protein. This table has roughly 6,500 distinct CDR3 sequences, less than 40% appearing once. J is TRBJ1-2 and V is TRBV5-6, with TRBD1 matching 10 bases. The clonotype was recovered from a human donor with a blood cancer. Sequencing was carried out using blood. The CDR3 sequence is CASSLGTGGHYGYTF. Here the CDR3 DNA reads TGTGCCAGCAGCTTGGGGACAGGGGGGCACTATGGCTACACCTTC. Using reference TRBV5-6 and TRBJ1-2 for the parts outside the CDR3, the full variable domain is DAGVTQSPTHLIKTRGQQVTLRCSPKSGHDTVSWYQQALGQGPQFIFQYYEEEERQRGNFPDRFSGHQFPNYSSELNVNALLLGDSALYLCASSLGTGGHYGYTFGSGTRLTVV.